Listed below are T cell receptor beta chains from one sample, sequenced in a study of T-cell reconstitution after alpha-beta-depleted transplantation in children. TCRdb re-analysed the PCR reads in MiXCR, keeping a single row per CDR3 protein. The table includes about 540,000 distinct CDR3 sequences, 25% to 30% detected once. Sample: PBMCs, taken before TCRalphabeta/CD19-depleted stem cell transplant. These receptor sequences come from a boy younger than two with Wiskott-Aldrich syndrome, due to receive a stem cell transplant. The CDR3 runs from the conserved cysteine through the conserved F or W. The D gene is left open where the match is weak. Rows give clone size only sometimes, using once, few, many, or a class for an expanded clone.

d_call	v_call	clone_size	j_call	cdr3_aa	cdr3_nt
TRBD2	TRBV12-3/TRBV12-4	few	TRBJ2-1	CASSAQAGREVQFF	TGTGCCAGCAGTGCCCAAGCGGGGCGGGAAGTGCAGTTCTTC
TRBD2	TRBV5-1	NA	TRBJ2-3	CASRALAVDTQYF	TGCGCCAGCAGGGCCCTAGCGGTAGATACGCAGTATTTT
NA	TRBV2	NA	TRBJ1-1	CASKERGYRAFF	TGTGCCAGCAAGGAAAGGGGCTATCGGGCTTTCTTT
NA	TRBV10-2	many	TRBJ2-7	CASSSLLGRTDEQYF	TGCGCCAGCAGTTCCCTACTAGGTCGTACGGACGAGCAGTACTTC
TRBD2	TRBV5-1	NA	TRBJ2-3	CASSLVAGGPTDTQYF	TGCGCCAGCAGCCTAGTAGCGGGAGGGCCTACAGATACGCAGTATTTT
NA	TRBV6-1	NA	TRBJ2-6	CASMGRGNSGANGLTF	TGTGCCAGCATGGGCAGGGGTAACAGTGGGGCCAACGGCCTGACTTTC
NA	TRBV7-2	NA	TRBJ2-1	CASSSLLVNEQFF	TGTGCCAGCAGCTCACTACTAGTGAATGAGCAGTTCTTC
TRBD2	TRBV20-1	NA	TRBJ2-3	CSANAGGSTDTQYF	TGCAGTGCTAACGCGGGAGGTAGCACAGATACGCAGTATTTT
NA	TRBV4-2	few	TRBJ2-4	CASSQYNRAIQYF	TGTGCCAGCAGCCAATATAACCGGGCAATTCAGTACTTC
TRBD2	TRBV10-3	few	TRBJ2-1	CAISDGLAGVYDEQFF	TGTGCCATCAGTGATGGACTAGCGGGAGTGTATGATGAGCAGTTCTTC
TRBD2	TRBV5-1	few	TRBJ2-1	CASSLVAGEVNEQFF	TGCGCCAGCAGCTTGGTAGCGGGAGAGGTAAATGAGCAGTTCTTC
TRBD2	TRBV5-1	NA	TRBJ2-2	CASSSGLAGGVANTGELFF	TGCGCCAGCAGCTCGGGACTAGCGGGCGGTGTCGCGAACACCGGGGAGCTGTTTTTT
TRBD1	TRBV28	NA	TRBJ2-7	CASRQTGRGEQYF	TGTGCCAGCAGGCAGACAGGGAGAGGAGAGCAGTACTTC
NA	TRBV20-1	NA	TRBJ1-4	CSASATNEKLFF	TGCAGTGCTAGTGCAACTAATGAAAAACTGTTTTTT
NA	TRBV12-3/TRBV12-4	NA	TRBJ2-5	CASSLGGKAGETQYF	TGTGCCAGCAGTTTAGGCGGGAAGGCCGGAGAGACCCAGTACTTC
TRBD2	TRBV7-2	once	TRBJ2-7	CASSLVGGGIYEQYF	TGTGCCAGCAGCTTAGTCGGGGGGGGCATCTACGAGCAGTACTTC
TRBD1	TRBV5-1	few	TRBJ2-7	CASRAGQGVDEQYF	TGCGCCAGCAGAGCGGGACAGGGGGTCGACGAGCAGTACTTC
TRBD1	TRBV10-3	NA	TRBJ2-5	CAISEGGRGQETQYF	TGTGCCATCAGTGAAGGGGGCAGGGGCCAAGAGACCCAGTACTTC
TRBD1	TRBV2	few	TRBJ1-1	CASQGQGETEAFF	TGTGCCAGCCAGGGACAGGGTGAAACTGAAGCTTTCTTT
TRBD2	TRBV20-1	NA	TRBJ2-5	CSAQKGLAAEQETQYF	TGCAGTGCCCAGAAGGGACTAGCGGCCGAGCAAGAGACCCAGTACTTC
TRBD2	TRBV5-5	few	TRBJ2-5	CASSLMRLAGETQYF	TGTGCCAGCAGCTTAATGCGACTAGCTGGGGAGACCCAGTACTTC
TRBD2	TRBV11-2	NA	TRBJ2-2	CASSWSGKNTGELFF	TGTGCCAGCAGCTGGAGCGGGAAGAACACCGGGGAGCTGTTTTTT
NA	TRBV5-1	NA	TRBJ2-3	CASSLAGSPTDTQYF	TGCGCCAGCAGCTTGGCTGGGAGTCCCACAGATACGCAGTATTTT
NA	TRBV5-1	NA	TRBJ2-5	CASSLAVVETQYF	TGCGCCAGCAGCTTGGCAGTGGTAGAGACCCAGTACTTC
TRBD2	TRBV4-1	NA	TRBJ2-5	CASSQGEGRETQYF	TGCGCCAGCAGCCAAGGGGAGGGTCGAGAGACCCAGTACTTC
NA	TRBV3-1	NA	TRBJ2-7	CASSQDRVSSVTEQYF	TGTGCCAGCAGCCAAGATAGGGTTTCTTCAGTCACCGAGCAGTACTTC
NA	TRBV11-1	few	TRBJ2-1	CASSFARAGATGQFF	TGTGCCAGCAGCTTTGCGCGAGCCGGAGCAACTGGGCAGTTCTTC
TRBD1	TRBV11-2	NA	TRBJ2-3	CASSSRDRDGTDTQYF	TGTGCCAGCAGCTCCCGGGACAGGGACGGCACAGATACGCAGTATTTT
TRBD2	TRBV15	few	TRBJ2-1	CATSRDGTSGRDYNEQFF	TGTGCCACCAGCAGAGATGGGACTAGCGGGAGGGATTACAATGAGCAGTTCTTC
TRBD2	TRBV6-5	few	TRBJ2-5	CASSYGAGLTIPIETQYF	TGTGCCAGCAGTTACGGAGCGGGACTAACCATCCCTATAGAGACCCAGTACTTC
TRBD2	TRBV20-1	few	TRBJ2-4	CSARRAGVSGNIQYF	TGCAGTGCTAGGCGCGCGGGAGTGTCTGGAAACATTCAGTACTTC
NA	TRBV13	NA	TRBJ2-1	CASSLNQRSEQFF	TGTGCCAGCAGCTTAAATCAAAGGAGTGAGCAGTTCTTC
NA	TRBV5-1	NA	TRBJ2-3	CASSITGTSGDTQYF	TGCGCCAGCAGCATAACCGGGACCAGCGGGGATACGCAGTATTTT
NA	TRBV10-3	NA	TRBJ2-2	CAISVRGDTGELFF	TGTGCCATCAGTGTCCGAGGGGATACCGGGGAGCTGTTTTTT
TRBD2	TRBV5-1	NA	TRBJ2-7	CASSRAPLAGGPYEQYF	TGCGCCAGCAGCCGAGCCCCCCTAGCGGGAGGGCCCTACGAGCAGTACTTC
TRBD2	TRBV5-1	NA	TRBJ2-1	CASSLTSRTSYNEQFF	TGCGCCAGCAGCTTGACATCCAGGACTAGTTACAATGAGCAGTTCTTC
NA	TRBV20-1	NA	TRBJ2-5	CSANSEAIVETQYF	TGCAGTGCTAACTCAGAGGCGATTGTGGAGACCCAGTACTTC
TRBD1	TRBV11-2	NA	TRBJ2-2	CASSPGTGHTGELFF	TGTGCCAGCAGCCCGGGGACAGGGCATACCGGGGAGCTGTTTTTT
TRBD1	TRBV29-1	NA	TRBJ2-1	CSILLQGTYNEQFF	TGCAGCATTCTATTACAGGGGACCTACAATGAGCAGTTCTTC
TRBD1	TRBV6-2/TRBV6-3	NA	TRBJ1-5	CASSRQGPSNQPQHF	TGTGCCAGCAGTCGACAGGGCCCCAGCAATCAGCCCCAGCATTTT
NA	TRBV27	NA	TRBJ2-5	CASSLTAEPQETQYF	TGTGCCAGCAGTTTGACAGCGGAACCACAAGAGACCCAGTACTTC
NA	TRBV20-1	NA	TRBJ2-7	CSVPVAYFSYEQYF	TGCAGTGTTCCCGTTGCGTATTTTTCCTACGAGCAGTACTTC
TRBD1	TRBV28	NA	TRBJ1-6	CASSWGQGHHSPLHF	TGTGCCAGCAGTTGGGGACAGGGGCACCACTCACCCCTCCACTTT
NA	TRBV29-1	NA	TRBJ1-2	CSVEKGQAAYYGYTF	TGCAGCGTTGAAAAGGGGCAGGCCGCATACTATGGCTACACCTTC
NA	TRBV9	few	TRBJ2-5	CASSVGGTKQETQYF	TGTGCCAGCAGCGTTGGGGGGACAAAGCAAGAGACCCAGTACTTC
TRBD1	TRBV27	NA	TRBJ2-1	CASSLVAGQGDYNEQFF	TGTGCCAGCAGTTTAGTTGCGGGACAGGGAGATTACAATGAGCAGTTCTTC
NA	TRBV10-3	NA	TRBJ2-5	CAISESIGQQETQYF	TGTGCCATCAGTGAGTCGATCGGACAGCAAGAGACCCAGTACTTC
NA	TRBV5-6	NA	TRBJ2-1	CASSLREQFF	TGTGCCAGCAGCTTACGTGAGCAGTTCTTC
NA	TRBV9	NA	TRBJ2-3	CASSVEVDSHDTQYF	TGTGCCAGCAGCGTAGAGGTTGACTCTCATGATACGCAGTATTTT
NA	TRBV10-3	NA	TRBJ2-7	CAISAGGVYEQYF	TGTGCCATCAGTGCGGGCGGAGTCTACGAGCAGTACTTC
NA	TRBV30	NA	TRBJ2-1	CAWSVLVGSEQFF	TGTGCCTGGAGTGTACTTGTCGGGAGTGAGCAGTTCTTC
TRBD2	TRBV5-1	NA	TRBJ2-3	CASSLRGRLAGAGGTDTQYF	TGCGCCAGCAGCCTGCGAGGGCGACTAGCGGGAGCGGGAGGCACAGATACGCAGTATTTT
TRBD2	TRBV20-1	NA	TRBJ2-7	CSARSRLAGGRNEQYF	TGCAGTGCTAGATCCCGACTAGCGGGAGGGCGGAACGAGCAGTACTTC
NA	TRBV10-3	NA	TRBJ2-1	CAIQADSYNEQFF	TGTGCCATCCAGGCAGACTCCTACAATGAGCAGTTCTTC
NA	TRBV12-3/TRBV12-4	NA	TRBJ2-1	CASSQLGTTYNEQFF	TGTGCCAGCAGCCAACTAGGAACCACCTACAATGAGCAGTTCTTC
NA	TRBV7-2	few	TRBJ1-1	CASSLVGQSTEAFF	TGTGCCAGCAGCTTAGTTGGGCAGAGCACTGAAGCTTTCTTT
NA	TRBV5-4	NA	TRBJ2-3	CASSSKARQASTDTQYF	TGTGCCAGCAGCTCGAAGGCTCGACAGGCCAGCACAGATACGCAGTATTTT
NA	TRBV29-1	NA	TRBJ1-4	CSAAPQGNEKLFF	TGCAGCGCAGCACCACAGGGAAATGAAAAACTGTTTTTT
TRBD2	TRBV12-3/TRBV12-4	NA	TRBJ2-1	CASTKGGLARNNEQFF	TGTGCCAGCACCAAAGGGGGACTAGCGCGGAACAATGAGCAGTTCTTC
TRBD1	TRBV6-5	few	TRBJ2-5	CASSYSVGTGIQETQYF	TGTGCCAGCAGTTACTCGGTCGGGACAGGGATACAAGAGACCCAGTACTTC